This TCR beta chain was captured in a study of Ad26.COV2.S vaccination and SARS-CoV-2 variants. Study information: Ad26.COV2.S was injected intramuscularly once or twice, 56 days apart.

The treatment denotes: roughly 20 received Ad26.COV2.S at low or high dose, single or two shots; roughly five received placebo; per-sample allocation not given. Day 63 after the first injection of vaccine or placebo was the sampling time. Adults aged 18-55 years in Boston included the donor. In the vaccine, an Ad26 vector expressed the SARS-CoV-2 spike of the Wuhan strain. Measured with immunoSEQ multiplex PCR; TCRdb has only the in-frame clones, and not every one. The table lists roughly 330,000 clones, 90% of them singletons. J was trimmed by 4 bases and V by 4 bases; bases with no gene match: 7. Germline CDR1 is SGHRS and CDR2 is YFSETQ. This CDR3 is 15 amino acids long.

This TCR was sampled from a person between 18 and 65 years old who received the Ad26.COV2.S COVID-19 vaccine or a placebo. The V call is TRBV5-1, the J call TRBJ1-1; TRBD1 matches 10 bases. The specimen comprised peripheral blood, sampled in a trial of Ad26.COV2.S vaccine versus placebo. The CDR3 is CASSVTGQGSTEAFF. CDR3 bases: TGCGCCAGCAGCGTTACGGGACAGGGGAGCACTGAAGCTTTCTTT.